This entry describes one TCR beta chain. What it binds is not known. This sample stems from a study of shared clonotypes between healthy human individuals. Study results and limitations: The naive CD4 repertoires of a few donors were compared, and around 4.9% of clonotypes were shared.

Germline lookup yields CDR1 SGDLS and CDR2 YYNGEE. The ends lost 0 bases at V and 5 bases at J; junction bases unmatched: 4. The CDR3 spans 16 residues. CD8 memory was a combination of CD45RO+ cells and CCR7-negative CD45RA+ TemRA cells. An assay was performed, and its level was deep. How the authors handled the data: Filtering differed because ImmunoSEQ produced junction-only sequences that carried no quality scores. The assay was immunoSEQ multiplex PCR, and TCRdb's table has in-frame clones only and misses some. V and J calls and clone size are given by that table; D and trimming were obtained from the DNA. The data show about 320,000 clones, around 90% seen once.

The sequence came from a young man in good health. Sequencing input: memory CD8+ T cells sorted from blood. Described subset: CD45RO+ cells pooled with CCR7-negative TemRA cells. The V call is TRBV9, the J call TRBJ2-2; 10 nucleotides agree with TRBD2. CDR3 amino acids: CASSVVAGGTTGELFF. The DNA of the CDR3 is TGTGCCAGCAGCGTAGTAGCGGGGGGAACTACCGGGGAGCTGTTTTTT.